What follows are 5 T cell receptor beta chains derived from one specimen sequenced in a study of cytomegalovirus exposure and HLA in healthy donors. The repertoire was sequenced with immunoSEQ multiplex PCR; TCRdb's copy has only in-frame clones and lacks some. The data contain about 360,000 clones, roughly 88% of them seen just once; the ten biggest clones take up roughly 0.83%. Sequencing was performed on PBMCs. All receptors come from a woman under 30 in good health and CMV-seronegative.

The rearrangement links TRBV28 to TRBJ1-1; D perhaps matches TRBD1 (6 bases). Trimming stripped 8 bases from V and 5 bases from J, with 21 bases between. Germline CDR1 reads MDHEN; CDR2 reads SYDVKM. The CDR3 loop spans 15 amino acids. The chain's CDR3 is CASGQSGGLATEAFF. The CDR3 nucleotides read TGTGCCAGCGGCCAATCGGGGGGGCTAGCGACTGAAGCTTTCTTT. Full variable domain (outside the CDR3, taken from reference TRBV28 and TRBJ1-1): DVKVTQSSRYLVKRTGEKVFLECVQDMDHENMFWYRQDPGLGLRLIYFSYDVKMKEKGDIPEGYSVSREKKERFSLILESASTNQTSMYLCASGQSGGLATEAFFGQGTRLTVV.

This chain links TRBV5-5 with TRBJ1-2; D not certain. The CDR3 has 14 amino acids. Germline values: CDR1 SGHKS, CDR2 YYEKEE (reference sequence). Trimming pared 4 bases from V and 3 bases from J, leaving 13 bases between. The chain's CDR3 is CASSRDDKDYGYTF. The DNA of the CDR3 is TGTGCCAGCAGCCGAGATGACAAGGACTATGGCTACACCTTC.

The gene calls are TRBV19 and TRBJ1-5; 7 nucleotides line up with TRBD1. In germline, CDR1 is LNHDA, CDR2 SQIVND (reference sequence). The CDR3 contains 16 residues. V lost 6 bases, J lost 2 bases, and 10 bases stayed unmatched. Here the CDR3 DNA reads TGTGCCAGTAGGAGGGGGCGGCACTCGGGCAATCAGCCCCAGCATTTT. Protein sequence: CASRRGRHSGNQPQHF.

The chain recombines TRBV28 with TRBJ2-5; 7 positions agree with TRBD1. V dropped 5 bases and J dropped 3; count of bases not matched to a gene: 9. Looked up from germline, CDR1 is MDHEN and CDR2 is SYDVKM. The CDR3 is 15 residues long. The CDR3 is CASSERQGYEETQYF. The DNA of the CDR3 is TGTGCCAGCAGTGAACGACAGGGTTATGAAGAGACCCAGTACTTC.

This clone was seen a handful of times. The CDR3 DNA follows: TGTGCCAGTACGGGCAGCGGAGGTACTGAAGCTTTCTTT. It translates to CASTGSGGTEAFF. The chain uses TRBV19 and TRBJ1-1; D uncertain. The CDR3 contains 13 residues. The germline V gene encodes CDR1 LNHDA and CDR2 SQIVND (reference sequence). Deletions cut 7 bases from V and 5 bases from J, with 14 bases between.